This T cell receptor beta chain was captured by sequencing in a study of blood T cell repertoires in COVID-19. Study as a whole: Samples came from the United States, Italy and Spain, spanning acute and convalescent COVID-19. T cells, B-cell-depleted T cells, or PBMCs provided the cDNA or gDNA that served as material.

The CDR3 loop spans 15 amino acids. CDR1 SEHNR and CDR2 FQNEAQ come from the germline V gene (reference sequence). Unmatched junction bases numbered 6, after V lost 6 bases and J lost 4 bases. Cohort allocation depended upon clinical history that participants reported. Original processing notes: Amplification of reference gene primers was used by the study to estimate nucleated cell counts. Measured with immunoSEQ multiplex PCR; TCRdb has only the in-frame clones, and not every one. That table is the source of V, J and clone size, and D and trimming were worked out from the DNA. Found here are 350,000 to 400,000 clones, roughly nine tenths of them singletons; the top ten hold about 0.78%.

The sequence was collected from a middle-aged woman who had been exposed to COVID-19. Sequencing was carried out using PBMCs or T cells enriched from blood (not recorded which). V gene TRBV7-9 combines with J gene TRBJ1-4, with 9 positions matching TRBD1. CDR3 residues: CASSLGTGINEKLFF. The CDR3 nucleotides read TGTGCCAGCAGTTTGGGGACAGGGATTAATGAAAAACTGTTTTTT. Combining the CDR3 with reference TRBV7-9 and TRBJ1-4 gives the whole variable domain DTGVSQNPRHKITKRGQNVTFRCDPISEHNRLYWYRQTLGQGPEFLTYFQNEAQLEKSRLLSDRFSAERPKGSFSTLEIQRTEQGDSAMYLCASSLGTGINEKLFFGSGTQLSVL.